Here is one T cell receptor (beta chain) with its context. The data were taken from a study of technical replicates of blood from a handful of donors. The CDR3 is made up of 15 amino acids. Trimming took 4 bases from V and 7 from J; bases not matched to a gene: 5. The germline V gene encodes CDR1 MNHEY and CDR2 SVGAGI. TCRdb keeps only in-frame clones here, not all; method: immunoSEQ multiplex PCR. This table has roughly 92,000 clones, about 95% appearing once. The receptor was derived from a human donor in good health. This chain joins TRBV6-5 and TRBJ1-5; TRBD1 matches at 12 bases. Sequenced: T cells isolated from PBMCs. The CDR3 nucleotides read TGTGCCAGCAGTTCCGGGACAGGGGGCATCCAGCCCCAGCATTTT. It is translated as CASSSGTGGIQPQHF.